This T cell receptor beta chain was found in a study of T-cell reconstitution after alpha-beta-depleted transplantation in children. Study results and caveats: Counts and diversity of T cells one year after transplant came mostly from newly produced T cells. After transplant, high TCRbeta diversity at day 60 in some patients arose from surviving recipient T cells and thymic progenitors. Reportedly, roughly two months post-transplant, alpha-beta T cells arose from several hundred expanded graft clones.

This clonotype was counted only a few times. As yet, its antigen is unknown. V lost 8 bases and J lost 9; bases outside the gene matches: 8. Germline assignment: CDR1 ENHRY and CDR2 SYGVKD. The CDR3 length is 14 residues. Unique molecular identifiers featured in how the TCRbeta library was prepared. TCRdb itself ran the PCR reads through MiXCR, one entry per CDR3 protein. The sample lists under 400,000 distinct CDR3 sequences, 23% occurring once. The genes are TRBV10-3 and TRBJ2-1, with TRBD2 identical over 12 bases. The source is a male patient under 18 who had a stem cell transplant for acute lymphoblastic leukemia, so the T cells may come from the graft donor. The sequenced sample was PBMCs, mostly from graft donor cells, obtained 180 days after TCRalphabeta/CD19-depleted stem cell transplant. The CDR3 DNA reads TGTGCCATCGGGCCTAGCGGGAGGGTGTTTGAGCAGTTCTTC. Residues: CAIGPSGRVFEQFF.